This T cell receptor beta chain was recorded in a study of CD8+ T cells in alopecia areata (dated by TCRdb to 2016 to 2019). Some background on the complete study: The treated patients, all with moderate-to-severe alopecia areata, were enrolled in an open-label pilot trial of oral tofacitinib given at 5 to 10 mg twice daily. Patients received tofacitinib for 6 to 18 months and were then followed off drug for 6 months to check for delayed response and recurrence. In both human patients and the C3H/HeJ mouse model, the study applied high-throughput TCRbeta sequencing to look at T cell clonal expansion in alopecia areata. The RNA source kit depended on sample type: the PAXgene miRNA kit for fixed scalp, the miRNeasy kit for PBMCs, and the RNeasy kit for mouse skin. On the human side, TCRbeta sequencing was run on scalp tissue and on sorted CD4+ and CD8+ peripheral blood T cells from healthy controls and from alopecia areata patients with either patchy or totalis/universalis disease. In treated patients, disease severity was measured using the SALT score, which gives the percentage of scalp surface area affected. TCRbeta CDR3 regions were amplified by immunoSEQ multiplex PCR with 35 Vbeta forward and 13 Jbeta reverse primers. Patients on tofacitinib were biopsied at baseline and after 4 and 24 weeks of treatment, and several of the patients also had a later scalp biopsy. Scalp clonality was compared across normal scalp (n=4), patchy alopecia areata scalp (n=8), and alopecia totalis/universalis scalp (n=8).

Receptors were amplified or captured by the immunoSEQ multiplex PCR assay. To provide template for TCR sequencing, every sample had RNA extracted and reverse transcribed into cDNA. SuperScript III was used to make first-strand cDNA, primed with a 2:1 mix of oligo-dT and random hexamers. A synthetic immune receptor repertoire was used to gauge amplification bias, and whatever bias remained was removed computationally. On the authors' methods: Raw reads were preprocessed for error removal, and CDR3 was defined according to IMGT conventions as running from the conserved cysteine to phenylalanine. Clonality was calculated as 1 minus Shannon entropy normalized by log2 of the number of productive unique TCRs. Whether scalp clones were CD4 or CD8 was inferred by matching scalp TCRbeta sequences against CD4 and CD8 repertoires sorted from blood. This immuneACCESS table, as held by TCRdb, lists in-frame sequences with V and J called but not all clones. Of the missing ones, under half trace to an unresolved V gene in checked studies; the others have no known cause. That table furnishes V, J and clone size, whereas the DNA furnished D and trimming. This sample comprises some 98,000 clones, roughly 64% of them detected only once. The ten top clones hold roughly 15% of the sample.

CDR1 and CDR2 are drawn from the germline V gene: ENHRY, SYGVKD. V loses 0 bases, J loses 4 bases, and the germline ends lie 13 bases apart. The cysteine opens and the phenylalanine closes a CDR3 of 16 amino acids. The only DNA kept is the CDR3, 48 bases in frame from the first base. The full study reports these points: Tofacitinib significantly decreased scalp clonality and the number of expanded CD8+ clones among the top 100 scalp clones. During tofacitinib treatment, many expanded lesional clones remained in scalp and blood, and this persistence may partly explain relapse after treatment is stopped. Because the treated cohort was small and had only one nonresponder, larger studies are needed to examine links between baseline CD8+ expansion and response. Unlike mouse skin, which is dominated by gammadelta T cells, normal human skin has resident alphabeta T cells that are also sequenced, and this complicates analysis of the scalp TCR repertoire. Compared with mice, TCR sequences shared between patients were less clear, possibly partly because of HLA diversity across the patient population. Higher clonality and more expanded CD8+ clones were observed in lesional scalp than in normal scalp, particularly in alopecia totalis/universalis, a finding suggestive of antigenic drive.

Note on this clone: It has no known antigen specificity. No per-base quality is available; no much larger clone lies one base away.

Interpreted using the paper, the time point label stands for: about 4 weeks on oral tofacitinib. This specimen's treatment or condition label, interpreted: oral pan-JAK inhibitor, 5-10 mg twice daily. From alopecia areata patients, peripheral blood was collected along with lesional scalp punch biopsies. PBMCs were isolated by density centrifugation and stained for CD3, CD4 and CD8, after which CD4+ and CD8+ T cells were sorted on a FACSAria. Here the chain combines TRBV10-3 and TRBJ1-5; TRBD1 is perhaps the D gene, given 5 matching bases. This TCR was sampled from a human donor with alopecia areata. The source was CD8+ T cells sorted from blood, collected at week 4, from a patient treated with tofacitinib. CDR3 region: CAISESWGGENQPQHF. In nucleotides, the sequence is TGTGCCATCAGTGAGTCTTGGGGGGGGGAAAATCAGCCCCAGCATTTT.